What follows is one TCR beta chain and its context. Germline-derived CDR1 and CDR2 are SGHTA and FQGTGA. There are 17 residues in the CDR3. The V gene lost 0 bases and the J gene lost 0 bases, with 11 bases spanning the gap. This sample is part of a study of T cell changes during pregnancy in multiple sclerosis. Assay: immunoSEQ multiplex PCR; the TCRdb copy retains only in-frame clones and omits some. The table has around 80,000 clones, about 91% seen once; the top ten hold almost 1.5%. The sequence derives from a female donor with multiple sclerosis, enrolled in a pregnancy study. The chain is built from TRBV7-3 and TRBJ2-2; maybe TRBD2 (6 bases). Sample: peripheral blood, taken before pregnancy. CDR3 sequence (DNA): TGTGCCAGCAGCTTAACGTTGTCGGGAGCGAACACCGGGGAGCTGTTTTTT. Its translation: CASSLTLSGANTGELFF.